This T cell receptor beta chain was identified during a study of blood T cell repertoires in COVID-19. The CDR3 is 12 amino acids. The germline V and J ends were trimmed by 4 bases and 4 bases, with 7 bases remaining between them. Germline V gene data show CDR1 as SEHNR and CDR2 as FQNEAQ (reference sequence). Only in-frame clones appear in the TCRdb table, and some are missing; sequencing was by immunoSEQ multiplex PCR. The sample has about 20,000 clones, about 90% seen once. The clonotype was recovered from a man between 65 and 85 years old with acute or convalescent COVID-19. V usage is TRBV7-9 and J usage is TRBJ2-5; D gene uncertain. The specimen sequenced was peripheral blood. The CDR3 region is CASSSTGETQYF. Written as DNA, the CDR3 is TGTGCCAGCAGCTCAACCGGAGAGACCCAGTACTTC.